These T cell receptor beta chains were read from a single sample in a study of cytomegalovirus exposure and HLA in healthy donors. This table comes from immunoSEQ multiplex PCR, and its TCRdb copy is limited to in-frame clones, with some not included. The table records over 200,000 clones, roughly 80% of them present only once. Input material: PBMCs. The receptors shown here come from a woman in her forties in good health and CMV-seropositive. Both conserved end residues are part of each CDR3. The D gene is left open where the match is weak. Size values are once, few and many counts, or a class for expanded clones, and some rows have none.

V gene	D gene	J gene	clone size	CDR3 DNA	CDR3 protein
TRBV11-3	TRBD1	TRBJ1-6	-	TGTGCCAGCAGCATCCGGGACAGGGATTCACCCCTCCACTTT	CASSIRDRDSPLHF
TRBV5-8	-	TRBJ1-2	once	TGTGCCAGCAGCTTGGAAGGCTCCCGGGGAGGCTACACCTTC	CASSLEGSRGGYTF
TRBV5-4	TRBD2	TRBJ2-7	-	TGTGCCAGCAGCTTGGGTGGCGGGCTAGCGGATTCCTACGAGCAGTACTTC	CASSLGGGLADSYEQYF
TRBV6-1	TRBD1	TRBJ2-4	once	TGTGCCAGCAGTGAAAGAGGGGGCGTTGACATTCAGTACTTC	CASSERGGVDIQYF
TRBV11-2	-	TRBJ2-7	-	TGTGCCAGCAGCTTAAGTTACACCTCCTACGAGCAGTACTTC	CASSLSYTSYEQYF
TRBV7-3	TRBD2	TRBJ2-5	-	TGTGCCAGCAGCTCCCTCGGGACTAGGGAAGAGACCCAGTACTTC	CASSSLGTREETQYF
TRBV5-1	TRBD2	TRBJ2-3	-	TGCGCCAGCAGAGTCAGCGGGGGGGCCCGGACAGATACGCAGTATTTT	CASRVSGGARTDTQYF
TRBV6-5	TRBD1	TRBJ1-5	-	TGTGCCAGCAGTTACTATGGGACAGGGAGGAATCAGCCCCAGCATTTT	CASSYYGTGRNQPQHF
TRBV6-5	TRBD1	TRBJ1-2	-	TGTGCCAGCAGTTACGGAGACAGGGGTGGCTACACCTTC	CASSYGDRGGYTF
TRBV7-9	TRBD2	TRBJ2-3	-	TGTGCCAGCAAGCTTTGGAGCGGGGGGGGAGATACGCAGTATTTT	CASKLWSGGGDTQYF
TRBV7-2	-	TRBJ1-5	-	TGTGCCAGCAGCTCAGGGGCAAGGCAGCCCCAGCATTTT	CASSSGARQPQHF
TRBV27	TRBD1	TRBJ1-2	once	TGTGCCAGCAGTAGGGACAGGGGAGGGTATGGCTACACCTTC	CASSRDRGGYGYTF
TRBV6-1	TRBD1	TRBJ2-1	-	TGTGCCAGCAGTGGGGGGGGACAGGGACGCAATGAGCAGTTCTTC	CASSGGGQGRNEQFF
TRBV2	TRBD1	TRBJ2-3	few	TGTGCCAGCAGTGCGACAGGGTTAGATACGCAGTATTTT	CASSATGLDTQYF
TRBV5-1	-	TRBJ2-1	once	TGCGCCAGCAGCTTGATGGGGCAAGAGCAGTTCTTC	CASSLMGQEQFF
TRBV28	-	TRBJ2-7	-	TGTGCCAGCAGCTCCCCCGGGACTGTCTCCTACGAGCAGTACTTC	CASSSPGTVSYEQYF
TRBV30	TRBD1	TRBJ1-5	-	TGTGCCTGGAACGGACAGGGAAACCAGCCCCAGCATTTT	CAWNGQGNQPQHF
TRBV28	TRBD1	TRBJ1-2	-	TGTGCCAGCAGGACAGGGGGCGTAGGCTACACCTTC	CASRTGGVGYTF
TRBV13	-	TRBJ2-7	-	TGTGCCAGCAGCTTGACTGGCCGCTCCTACGAGCAGTACTTC	CASSLTGRSYEQYF
TRBV6-5	-	TRBJ2-5	-	TGTGCCAGCAGTGACCCTAGTAGGACCCAGTACTTC	CASSDPSRTQYF
TRBV6-1	-	TRBJ1-5	once	TGTGCCAGCAGTCCAACGACAGTATCCCAGCCCCAGCATTTT	CASSPTTVSQPQHF
TRBV7-6	-	TRBJ1-1	-	TGTGCCAGCAGCTTAGGACAGGAGAGGAACACTGAAGCTTTCTTT	CASSLGQERNTEAFF
TRBV6-1	TRBD1	TRBJ2-7	once	TGTGCCAGCAGGGAAGGACAGGGGGCTTACGAGCAGTACTTC	CASREGQGAYEQYF
TRBV11-2	TRBD1	TRBJ1-5	few	TGTGCCAGCAGCTTAGGGCCCGGGACAGGTGGGGGTCAGCCCCAGCATTTT	CASSLGPGTGGGQPQHF
TRBV7-8	TRBD1	TRBJ1-3	-	TGTGCCAGCAGCTTAGGACCAAACAGGGGTAGCTCTGGAAACACCATATATTTT	CASSLGPNRGSSGNTIYF
TRBV30	TRBD1	TRBJ1-5	-	TGTGCCTTTCATTTACCGGGACAGGGAGGTAATCAGCCCCAGCATTTT	CAFHLPGQGGNQPQHF
TRBV7-2	TRBD2	TRBJ2-3	-	TGTGCCAGCACCGTACTAGCGGGGGATACGCAGTATTTT	CASTVLAGDTQYF
TRBV4-1	-	TRBJ1-4	-	TGCGCCAGCAGCCAAGGAGGAACATTGGGAGGCGAAAAACTGTTTTTT	CASSQGGTLGGEKLFF
TRBV19	TRBD1	TRBJ1-2	-	TGTGCCAGTAGTTTCGACAGGGTCGGTAACTATGGCTACACCTTC	CASSFDRVGNYGYTF
TRBV9	-	TRBJ2-3	once	TGTGCCAGCAGCGTTCCTAGCACAGATACGCAGTATTTT	CASSVPSTDTQYF
TRBV7-2	TRBD1	TRBJ1-5	-	TGTGCCAGCAGCTCTCAGGGGGTGAGCCAGCCCCAGCATTTT	CASSSQGVSQPQHF
TRBV5-1	-	TRBJ2-7	-	TGCGCCAGCAGCTTGGGACAGTCTCCCTACGAGCAGTACTTC	CASSLGQSPYEQYF
TRBV25-1	TRBD1	TRBJ2-7	-	TGTGCCAGCAGCTTGGGGGGGACAGGGGGCTACGAGCAGTACTTC	CASSLGGTGGYEQYF
TRBV29-1	TRBD1	TRBJ2-1	-	TGCAGCGTTGGGACAGGAACCAATGAGCAGTTCTTC	CSVGTGTNEQFF
TRBV7-8	TRBD1	TRBJ2-7	-	TGTGCCAGCAGCTTAGGAGGGGACAGCGACTACGAGCAGTACTTC	CASSLGGDSDYEQYF
TRBV10-3	TRBD1	TRBJ2-5	-	TGTGCCATCAGTGAGTTACACAGGGGAGAGCAAGAGACCCAGTACTTC	CAISELHRGEQETQYF
TRBV11-1	TRBD1	TRBJ2-7	-	TGTGCCAGCAGCGCGGACAGGTTGTCCTACGAGCAGTACTTC	CASSADRLSYEQYF
TRBV7-3	TRBD1	TRBJ2-7	once	TGTGCCAGCAGCTCTCGGACAGGGGCCCACGAGCAGTACTTC	CASSSRTGAHEQYF
TRBV5-1	TRBD2	TRBJ2-3	-	TGCGCCAGCAGCTTGGGAGGTAGCGGGGGATTAGATACGCAGTATTTT	CASSLGGSGGLDTQYF
TRBV6-4	-	TRBJ2-7	-	TGTGCCAGCAGTGAAGGAACGGAATCAGGCGAGCAGTACTTC	CASSEGTESGEQYF
TRBV7-2	TRBD1	TRBJ2-3	-	TGTGCCAGCAGCTTAAGTACAGGGGTCAACGATACGCAGTATTTT	CASSLSTGVNDTQYF
TRBV27	-	TRBJ1-1	-	TGTGCCAGCAGTTTTTGGCAGGGCCAACCTTTCTTT	CASSFWQGQPFF
TRBV6-7	-	TRBJ1-5	-	TGTGCCAGCAAGTTACAGGGCGTTCAGCCCCAGCATTTT	CASKLQGVQPQHF
TRBV7-2	-	TRBJ1-2	-	TGTGCCAGCAGCTCGACAGTTAGCTATGGCTACACCTTC	CASSSTVSYGYTF
TRBV9	TRBD1	TRBJ1-2	-	TGTGCCAGCACCCAAACCGGGACAGGGGGCTATGGCTACACCTTC	CASTQTGTGGYGYTF
TRBV19	-	TRBJ2-6	-	TGTGCCAGTAAAGGATATCAGGCTGGGGCCAACGTCCTGACTTTC	CASKGYQAGANVLTF
TRBV11-2	-	TRBJ1-5	-	TGTGCCAGCAGCTTTCGACAGCAGTTTAGCAATCAGCCCCAGCATTTT	CASSFRQQFSNQPQHF
TRBV2	-	TRBJ1-1	-	TGTGCCAGCAGAATGCGGGACACTGAAGCTTTCTTT	CASRMRDTEAFF
TRBV19	-	TRBJ1-5	once	TGTGCCAGTAGTCACGGGACAAGAAATCAGCCCCAGCATTTT	CASSHGTRNQPQHF
TRBV4-3	-	TRBJ1-6	-	TGCGCCAGCAGCCAGGGGGCAGGCTCACCCCTCCACTTT	CASSQGAGSPLHF
TRBV19	-	TRBJ1-2	-	TGTGCCATGGGACACCCTAACTATGGCTACACCTTC	CAMGHPNYGYTF
TRBV27	-	TRBJ2-2	once	TGTGCCAGCAGTTTCGGGAACACCGGGGAGCTGTTTTTT	CASSFGNTGELFF
TRBV14	TRBD2	TRBJ2-1	-	TGTGCCAGCAGCAGATTAGCGGGGACGTACAATGAGCAGTTCTTC	CASSRLAGTYNEQFF